This T cell receptor beta chain was captured by sequencing in a study of blood T cell repertoires in COVID-19 (dated by TCRdb to the early 2020s). Background on the whole study: Samples from collaborators originated in the United States, Italy and Spain and spanned both the acute and convalescent phases of COVID-19. The material from the prospective study consisted of cDNA or gDNA derived from T cells, B-cell-depleted T cells, or PBMCs. The dataset comprised deeply sampled blood TCRbeta repertoires from subjects exposed to, actively infected with, or recovered from COVID-19. The repertoires were released in a freely available public database intended as a resource for research on the immune response to SARS-CoV-2. The samples were drawn from two sources: the first 160 participants of the ongoing ImmuneRACE study, and about 1,300 subjects contributed by 6 global collaborators. The sample metadata nearly always contained a de-identified subject ID, COVID-19 status, age in years and sex. HLA class I and class II types, where available, came from metadata supplied by the sample provider rather than from assay-based typing.

About this clone itself: The target of this receptor is not known. Base qualities are missing; no much larger clone stands one base away.

General study outcomes and caveats: How much clinical and demographic metadata was included differed by source and by participant, and the metadata was provided uncurated.

Enrolling through a virtual design, the prospective study's participants ranged in age from roughly 18 to 95 years and lived across more than 20 United States geographic areas. In the prospective study, participants were assigned to cohorts based on the clinical history participants reported in a screening survey and a study questionnaire. ImmuneRACE Cohort 3 recovered participants were defined by two consecutive negative NP/OP PCR tests, healthcare professional clearance, or symptom resolution. Each participant in the prospective study had whole blood, serum and a nasopharyngeal or oropharyngeal swab collected by mobile phlebotomists. Over a roughly two-month period, participants in the prospective study had the option of providing additional blood draws and questionnaires. Before DNA extraction, blood samples from the prospective study were shipped at room temperature or frozen. V and J are trimmed by 3 bases and 5 bases, and the gene matches miss 8 bases of the junction. The germline V gene gives CDR1 as SGHAT and CDR2 as FQNNGV. The CDR3 goes from the cysteine to the phenylalanine over 16 residues. The retained sequence is limited to the CDR3, 48 bases, with the frame set at the first base.

The immunoSEQ Assay, a bias-controlled multiplex PCR, was used to amplify TCRbeta CDR3 regions from genomic DNA. In the paper's pipeline: Nucleated cell counts per sample were estimated from amplification of reference gene primers within the assay. Sequence reads were collapsed and filtered to measure the absolute abundance of every unique TCRbeta CDR3 rearrangement. For each sample, productive Simpson clonality was calculated as the square root of Simpson's diversity index over productive rearrangements. TCRdb re-hosts the immuneACCESS table, in-frame sequences only. Its copies lack some clones; in the studies checked, an unresolved V gene accounts for under half of them, and the cause for the rest is not known. V and J calls and clone size are as listed in that table; D and trimming were resolved from the DNA. The sample table contains a few hundred thousand clones; only one count was recorded for 82% of them. Together, the top ten hold approximately 3.1% of the sample.

This receptor was taken from a woman aged 55-69 years who had recovered from COVID-19. The chain is made from TRBV11-2 and TRBJ2-2; 8 nucleotides in the junction match TRBD2. Sequencing used PBMCs or T cells enriched from blood (not recorded which). Here the CDR3 is given as CASSFPTGGLTGELFF. In nucleotides, the sequence is TGTGCCAGCAGCTTCCCGACGGGGGGGCTGACCGGGGAGCTGTTTTTT.